The 32 T cell receptor beta chains presented below share a single source sample, sequenced in a study of shared clonotypes between healthy human individuals. Using immunoSEQ multiplex PCR, the repertoire was profiled, and TCRdb retains in-frame clones only, with some absent. The profile shows 1,100,000 or so clones, about four fifths of them singletons. Source material: memory CD4+ T cells from PBMCs. Documented subset: CD45RA-negative fraction. Every receptor here comes from a young man in good health. Some clones in this sample may be carry-over from other donors' samples.

The V and J genes are TRBV30 and TRBJ1-4, with a possible D match to TRBD1 (6 bases). The CDR3 is 15 amino acids. Between the trimmed V and J ends, which lost 0 bases and 8 bases, there was a span of 16 bases. The germline V gene encodes CDR1 GTSNPN and CDR2 SVGIG (reference sequence). CDR3 region: CAWSVRGGLDEKLFF. CDR3 nucleotides: TGTGCCTGGAGTGTTCGGGGGGGGCTCGACGAAAAACTGTTTTTT.

This chain links TRBV5-4 with TRBJ2-5; D call uncertain. This CDR3 comprises 11 residues. The germline gives CDR1 SGHNT, CDR2 YYREEE (reference sequence). V was cut by 4 bases and J by 7 bases, with 8 bases left in between. The CDR3 DNA sequence: TGTGCCAGCAGCCTCGGTAGGACCCAGTACTTC. Protein product: CASSLGRTQYF.

A remark on this clone: The sample contains more than one DNA sequence encoding this CDR3. The V and J genes are TRBV5-1 and TRBJ1-4; D is undetermined. In germline, CDR1 is SGHRS, CDR2 YFSETQ. The CDR3 sequence is 14 residues long. V lost 5 bases, J lost 0 bases, and 8 bases lay in between. In DNA, the CDR3 is TGCGCCAGCAGTAGGGCTGCAACTAATGAAAAACTGTTTTTT. This codes for CASSRAATNEKLFF.

The chain joins TRBV7-2 to TRBJ1-2; 7 nucleotides line up with TRBD1. Germline V gives CDR1 SGHTA, CDR2 FQGNSA. V lost 2 bases to trimming and J lost 8 bases; unmatched junction nucleotides: 11. This CDR3 comprises 15 residues. This CDR3 is CASSLKTGHSVGYTF. CDR3 bases: TGTGCCAGCAGCTTAAAGACAGGGCATTCGGTAGGCTACACCTTC.

The J gene is TRBJ1-5, the V gene TRBV28, with D possibly being TRBD1 (6 bases). CDR3 length equals 16 residues. V shed 4 bases and J shed 5 bases, with 18 bases lying between them. The germline V gene encodes CDR1 MDHEN and CDR2 SYDVKM. The chain's CDR3 is CASSSRVDRSDQPQHF. Written as DNA, the CDR3 is TGTGCCAGCAGTTCCCGAGTTGACAGGTCAGATCAGCCCCAGCATTTT.

Remarks on this clone: The sample contains more than one DNA sequence encoding this CDR3. The chain carries TRBV18 and TRBJ1-2; TRBD1 is a possible D gene (5 bases). Deletions cut 2 bases from V and 4 bases from J, with 11 bases between. The CDR3 is 14 residues long. From germline, CDR1 is KGHSH and CDR2 LQKENI. The CDR3 is CASSPAGLGYGYTF. CDR3 nucleotides: TGTGCCAGCTCACCAGCGGGACTCGGCTATGGCTACACCTTC. Variable domain in full (rest from reference TRBV18 and TRBJ1-2): NAGVMQNPRHLVRRRGQEARLRCSPMKGHSHVYWYRQLPEEGLKFMVYLQKENIIDESGMPKERFSAEFPKEGPSILRIQQVVRGDSAAYFCASSPAGLGYGYTFGSGTRLTVV.

The V call is TRBV6-5, the J call TRBJ1-1; D uncertain. Deletions cut 8 bases from V and 3 bases from J, with 10 bases between. The germline CDR1 and CDR2 sequences are MNHEY and SVGAGI. The CDR3 covers 12 residues. Here the CDR3 reads CASSRLDTEAFF. The CDR3 region has the DNA TGTGCCAGCTCCCGGTTGGACACTGAAGCTTTCTTT.

The chain recombines TRBV6-5 with TRBJ1-2, with D maybe TRBD1 (5 bases). Trimming stripped 2 bases from V and 6 bases from J, with 16 bases between. Germline V lookup: CDR1 MNHEY, CDR2 SVGAGI. The CDR3 has 15 amino acids. The chain's CDR3 is CASSYEIGGVNGYTF. Here the CDR3 DNA reads TGTGCCAGCAGTTACGAGATCGGGGGAGTGAATGGCTACACCTTC.

CDR3 DNA sequence: TGTGCCAGCAGCCGTTACGGGACAGCGAACACCGGGGAGCTGTTTTTT. This sequence encodes CASSRYGTANTGELFF. This rearrangement joins TRBV7-3 to TRBJ2-2; TRBD1 matches at 7 bases. The germline CDR1 and CDR2 sequences are SGHTA and FQGTGA. The CDR3 consists of 16 residues. After removal of 5 bases from V and 0 bases from J, the junction contained 6 bases not matched to a gene. Together with reference TRBV7-3 and TRBJ2-2, the CDR3 gives the full variable domain: GAGVSQTPSNKVTEKGKYVELRCDPISGHTALYWYRQSLGQGPEFLIYFQGTGAADDSGLPNDRFFAVRPEGSVSTLKIQRTERGDSAVYLCASSRYGTANTGELFFGEGSRLTVL.

The chain links TRBV6-5 to TRBJ2-7, with 12 positions matching TRBD2. V lost 6 bases, J lost 2 bases, and 5 bases stayed unmatched. CDR3 length: 15 residues. Germline CDR1 MNHEY, CDR2 SVGAGI. Here the CDR3 DNA reads TGTGCCAGCAGCAAACTAGCGGGAGGCACCTACGAGCAGTACTTC. Translating gives CASSKLAGGTYEQYF.

Details on this clone: It is likely a read error: a sequence one base away is far more abundant. The chain uses TRBV7-9 and TRBJ2-1, with 9 bases that match TRBD2. Germline CDR1 is SEHNR and CDR2 is FQNEAQ (reference sequence). Trimming took 4 bases from V and 6 from J; bases not matched to a gene: 1. The CDR3 extends over 13 amino acids. CDR3 residues: CASSSGLANEQFF. The CDR3 bases are TGTGCCAGCAGCTCGGGACTAGCCAATGAGCAGTTCTTC. Complete variable domain (other parts from reference TRBV7-9 and TRBJ2-1): DTGVSQNPRHKITKRGQNVTFRCDPISEHNRLYWYRQTLGQGPEFLTYFQNEAQLEKSRLLSDRFSAERPKGSFSTLEIQRTEQGDSAMYLCASSSGLANEQFFGPGTRLTVL.

The chain combines TRBV10-2 with TRBJ1-4; D is ambiguous. V was cut by 6 bases and J by 0 bases, with 8 bases left in between. The germline gives CDR1 WSHSY, CDR2 SAAADI. CDR3 length: 14 residues. CDR3 sequence: CASREGPTNEKLFF. The CDR3 DNA sequence: TGCGCCAGCAGGGAGGGTCCAACTAATGAAAAACTGTTTTTT.

The chain joins TRBV18 to TRBJ1-3; D ambiguous. Germline V gene sequence: CDR1 KGHSH, CDR2 LQKENI. The CDR3 has 15 residues. Between the trimmed V and J ends, which lost 5 bases and 1 base, there was a span of 12 bases. The CDR3 nucleotides are TGTGCCAGCTCATCAGGAGGAAGTTCTGGAAACACCATATATTTT. Amino acids: CASSSGGSSGNTIYF.

The chain carries TRBV19 and TRBJ1-1; D gene uncertain. Between the trimmed V and J ends, which lost 3 bases and 8 bases, there was a span of 13 bases. CDR1 is LNHDA and CDR2 is SQIVND in the germline V gene (reference sequence). The CDR3 contains 13 residues. The CDR3 protein is CASSIMGRQEAFF. The CDR3 coding sequence is TGTGCCAGTAGTATTATGGGCAGACAAGAAGCTTTCTTT.

This clone occurred once. The chain uses TRBV7-5 and TRBJ2-7; no DNA check was done on the table's D call, TRBD2. TRBV7-5 is noted as a pseudogene. The CDR3 sequence is 16 residues long. CDR3: CVRSAHRTGFNYEQYF. The CDR3 DNA follows: TGTGTCAGAAGCGCCCACCGAACCGGGTTTAACTACGAGCAGTACTTC.

On this clone itself: Other DNA sequences in the same sample also yield this CDR3. This chain connects TRBV4-2 to TRBJ1-5; D unresolved. V was pared by 8 bases and J by 4 bases, with 15 bases between. This CDR3 is built from 14 residues. The germline CDR1 and CDR2 sequences are LGHNA and YNFKEQ. The CDR3 region is CASGPSWGNQPQHF. CDR3 bases: TGTGCCAGCGGGCCGAGTTGGGGAAATCAGCCCCAGCATTTT.

This clone has more than one count but fewer than ten. The V call is TRBV28, the J call TRBJ2-3; TRBD1 might be the D (5 bases). V shed 5 bases and J shed 4 bases, with 10 bases lying between them. There are 13 residues in the CDR3. Germline CDR1 and CDR2: MDHEN and SYDVKM. The CDR3, as DNA: TGTGCCAGCAGTCAAGGGGTCCCAGATACGCAGTATTTT. Its protein is CASSQGVPDTQYF.

Comments on this clone: Other DNA sequences from this sample encode an identical CDR3 as well. J is TRBJ1-1 and V is TRBV11-3, with D tentatively TRBD1 (5 bases). The CDR3 has 13 amino acids. With 3 bases removed from V and 5 bases from J, the gap between germline ends came to 10 bases. Germline assignment: CDR1 SGHNT and CDR2 YENEEA. CDR3: CASSLDTGTEAFF. CDR3 sequence (DNA): TGTGCCAGCAGCTTGGATACAGGAACTGAAGCTTTCTTT.

J is TRBJ2-1 and V is TRBV7-9, with D possibly being TRBD1 (6 bases). The CDR3 loop spans 14 amino acids. Deletions cut 1 base from V and 7 bases from J, with 11 bases between. The germline V gene has CDR1 SEHNR and CDR2 FQNEAQ (reference sequence). This CDR3 reads CASSLESQGNEQFF. The CDR3 DNA reads TGTGCCAGCAGCTTAGAGTCACAGGGAAATGAGCAGTTCTTC.

Only a few counts were recorded for this clone. The rearrangement uses TRBV11-2 and TRBJ1-4, with D tentatively TRBD1 (5 bases). Germline V gene lookup returns CDR1 SGHAT and CDR2 FQNNGV. The CDR3 consists of 16 residues. With 2 bases removed from V and 4 bases from J, the gap between germline ends came to 14 bases. The CDR3 loop reads CASSLLGADINEKLFF. In DNA form, the CDR3 reads TGTGCCAGCAGCTTATTAGGGGCCGATATTAATGAAAAACTGTTTTTT.

The chain employs TRBV27 and TRBJ1-1; D gene uncertain. V lost 5 bases to trimming and J lost 4 bases, with 14 bases between them. The CDR3 loop spans 14 amino acids. CDR1 is MNHEY, CDR2 SMNVEV, per germline (reference sequence). CDR3 sequence reads: CASSQLPRGTEAFF. CDR3 nucleotides: TGTGCCAGCAGTCAACTCCCGCGGGGCACTGAAGCTTTCTTT.

The rearrangement joins TRBV5-4 to TRBJ2-4, with D hard to call. CDR1 SGHNT and CDR2 YYREEE come from the germline V gene (reference sequence). The CDR3 length is 15 residues. Between the trimmed V and J ends, which lost 0 bases and 3 bases, there was a span of 10 bases. The CDR3 DNA sequence: TGTGCCAGCAGCTTGGATAGGCGAGGCAAAAACATTCAGTACTTC. It codes for CASSLDRRGKNIQYF.

This chain joins TRBV2 and TRBJ2-5; possibly TRBD2 for D (5 bases). Trimming shortened V by 4 bases and J by 5 bases, and 14 bases separated the two germline ends. The CDR3 totals 14 residues. CDR1 is SNHLY and CDR2 is FYNNEI in the germline V gene. CDR3 sequence (DNA): TGTGCCAGCAGTGGATCCGGACTCGGGGAGACCCAGTACTTC. As protein: CASSGSGLGETQYF.

The chain is built from TRBV19 and TRBJ1-5; D gene uncertain. The CDR3 runs 14 residues. Looked up from germline, CDR1 is LNHDA and CDR2 is SQIVND (reference sequence). Between the trimmed V and J ends, which lost 2 bases and 1 base, there was a span of 6 bases. The CDR3 bases are TGTGCCAGTAGTATACCCAGCAGCAATCAGCCCCAGCATTTT. It codes for CASSIPSSNQPQHF.

The chain has TRBV30 and TRBJ2-7; D is unresolved. CDR1 GTSNPN and CDR2 SVGIG come from the germline V gene (reference sequence). This CDR3 has 14 residues. V was shortened by 5 bases and J by 0 bases, with 14 bases between the two germline ends. CDR3: CAWEPVGSSYEQYF. CDR3 sequence (DNA): TGTGCCTGGGAGCCCGTAGGGTCCTCCTACGAGCAGTACTTC.

The V gene is TRBV29-1, the J gene TRBJ2-6; no clear D gene. In germline, CDR1 is SQVTM, CDR2 ANQGSEA. V shed 4 bases and J shed 3 bases, with 4 bases lying between them. CDR3 length equals 12 residues. The DNA of the CDR3 is TGCAGCGTTGGGGGTGGGGCCAACGTCCTGACTTTC. Its translation is CSVGGGANVLTF.

This clone was picked up one time. This chain connects TRBV19 to TRBJ2-7; 8 nucleotides align to TRBD2. Unmatched junction bases numbered 5, after V lost 2 bases and J lost 5 bases. This CDR3 region has 14 residues. Per the germline V gene, CDR1 is LNHDA and CDR2 is SQIVND (reference sequence). In DNA form, the CDR3 reads TGTGCCAGTAGTATAAAAGCGGGAGTCGACGAGCAGTACTTC. Protein sequence: CASSIKAGVDEQYF. Drawing the rest from reference TRBV19 and TRBJ2-7, the complete variable domain is DGGITQSPKYLFRKEGQNVTLSCEQNLNHDAMYWYRQDPGQGLRLIYYSQIVNDFQKGDIAEGYSVSREKKESFPLTVTSAQKNPTAFYLCASSIKAGVDEQYFGPGTRLTVT.

CDR3 sequence reads: CASRAGQGVATGELFF. CDR3 coding DNA: TGTGCCAGCAGGGCCGGACAGGGAGTAGCCACCGGGGAGCTGTTTTTT. The chain combines TRBV2 with TRBJ2-2; TRBD1 matches at 8 bases. J gave up 4 bases and V 6 bases, and 10 bases lay outside the gene matches. Germline CDR1 SNHLY, CDR2 FYNNEI. This CDR3 spans 16 amino acids.

The chain carries TRBV28 and TRBJ1-5, with 8 bases aligning to TRBD1. The V segment lost 2 bases and the J segment 1 base; nucleotides outside the gene matches: 7. The CDR3 has 17 amino acids. The germline gives CDR1 MDHEN, CDR2 SYDVKM. The CDR3 sequence: CASSLDYRGSSNQPQHF. The CDR3 region has the DNA TGTGCCAGCAGTTTAGACTACAGGGGGTCGAGCAATCAGCCCCAGCATTTT.

The chain recombines TRBV10-3 with TRBJ2-2; tentative D call: TRBD1 (6 bases). Germline V CDR1 and CDR2: ENHRY, SYGVKD. V gave up 1 base and J gave up 8 bases, with 14 bases separating them. CDR3 size: 15 residues. The chain's CDR3 is CAISELDRRLGELFF. CDR3 bases: TGTGCCATCAGTGAGTTGGACAGAAGACTTGGGGAGCTGTTTTTT.

V gene TRBV28 combines with J gene TRBJ2-7; 9 nucleotides align to TRBD2. This CDR3 region has 15 residues. Germline trimming cut 5 bases from V and 3 bases from J; bases unmatched to any gene: 8. The germline V gene has CDR1 MDHEN and CDR2 SYDVKM. CDR3: CASSKIAGVGYEQYF. The CDR3 DNA sequence: TGTGCCAGCAGTAAAATAGCGGGAGTAGGCTACGAGCAGTACTTC.

This clone showed up just a few times. The chain links TRBV30 to TRBJ2-1; possible D gene TRBD2, 5 bases. This CDR3 has 16 amino acids. V lost 4 bases, J lost 10 bases, and 26 bases lay in between. Germline CDR1 GTSNPN, CDR2 SVGIG (reference sequence). The CDR3 coding sequence is TGTGCCTGGACCCCTCTAGCAGCTACCCTCAGAGGAGAGCAGTTCTTC. Protein sequence: CAWTPLAATLRGEQFF.